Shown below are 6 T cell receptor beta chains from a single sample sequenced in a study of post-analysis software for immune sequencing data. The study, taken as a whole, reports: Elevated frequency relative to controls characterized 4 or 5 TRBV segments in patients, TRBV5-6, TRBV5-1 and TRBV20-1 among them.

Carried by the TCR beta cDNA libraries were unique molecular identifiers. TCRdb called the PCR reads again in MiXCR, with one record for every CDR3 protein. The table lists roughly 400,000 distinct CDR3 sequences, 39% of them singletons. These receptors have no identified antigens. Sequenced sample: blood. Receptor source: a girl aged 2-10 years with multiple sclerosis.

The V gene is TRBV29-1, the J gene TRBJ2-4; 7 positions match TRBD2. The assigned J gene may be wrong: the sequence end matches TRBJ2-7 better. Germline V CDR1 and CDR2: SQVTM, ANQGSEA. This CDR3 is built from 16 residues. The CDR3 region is CSVGGLGGGAGNEQYF. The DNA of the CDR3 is TGCAGCGTTGGAGGTTTGGGCGGGGGAGCGGGTAACGAGCAGTACTTC.

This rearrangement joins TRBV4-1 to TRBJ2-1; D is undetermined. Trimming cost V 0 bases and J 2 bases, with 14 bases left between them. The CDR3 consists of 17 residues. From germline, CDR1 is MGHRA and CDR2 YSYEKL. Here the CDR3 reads CASSQDVVGIAYNEQFF. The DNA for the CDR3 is TGCGCCAGCAGCCAAGATGTAGTGGGGATAGCCTACAATGAGCAGTTCTTC.

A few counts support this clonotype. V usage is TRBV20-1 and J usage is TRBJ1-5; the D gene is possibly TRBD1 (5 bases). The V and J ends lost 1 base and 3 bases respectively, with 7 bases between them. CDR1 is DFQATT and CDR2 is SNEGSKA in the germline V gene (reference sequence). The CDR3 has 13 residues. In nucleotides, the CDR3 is TGCAGTGCTAGAGGACAGATCAATCAGCCCCAGCATTTT. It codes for CSARGQINQPQHF.

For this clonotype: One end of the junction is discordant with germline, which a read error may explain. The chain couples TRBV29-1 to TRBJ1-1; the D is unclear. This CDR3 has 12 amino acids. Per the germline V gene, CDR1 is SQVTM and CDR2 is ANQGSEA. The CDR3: CGVEGANTEAFF. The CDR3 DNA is TGCGGCGTTGAAGGAGCGAACACTGAAGCTTTCTTT.

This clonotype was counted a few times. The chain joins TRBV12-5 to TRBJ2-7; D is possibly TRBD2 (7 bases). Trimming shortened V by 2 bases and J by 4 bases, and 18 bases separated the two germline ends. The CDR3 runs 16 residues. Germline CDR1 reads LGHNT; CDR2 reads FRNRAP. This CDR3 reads CASGLRSGGEGYEQYF. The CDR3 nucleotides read TGTGCTAGTGGTTTGAGATCGGGGGGCGAAGGATACGAGCAGTACTTC.

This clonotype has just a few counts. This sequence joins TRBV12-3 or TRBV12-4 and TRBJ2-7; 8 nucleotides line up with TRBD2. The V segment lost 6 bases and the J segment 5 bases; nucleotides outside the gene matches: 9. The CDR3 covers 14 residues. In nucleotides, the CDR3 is TGTGCCAGCAGGGGATTTGGACTAGCCCACGAGCAGTACTTC. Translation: CASRGFGLAHEQYF.